Listed below are T cell receptor beta chains from one sample, sequenced in a study of blood T cell repertoires in COVID-19. Measured with immunoSEQ multiplex PCR; TCRdb has only the in-frame clones, and not every one. The sample records around 160,000 clones, about 90% being singletons. Sequences were obtained from PBMCs or T cells enriched from blood (not recorded which). The receptors come from a woman in her thirties or forties who had been exposed to COVID-19. CDR3s include the opening cysteine and the closing phenylalanine or tryptophan. A D gene is named only where the DNA matches it firmly. Clone size appears in some rows only: once, few, many, or a class for an expanded clone.

d_call: .
j_call: TRBJ1-4
v_call: TRBV6-5
clone_size: .
cdr3_aa: CASSQQGTNEKLFF
cdr3_nt: TGTGCCAGCAGCCAACAGGGAACTAATGAAAAACTGTTTTTT

d_call: TRBD1
j_call: TRBJ1-5
v_call: TRBV19
clone_size: .
cdr3_aa: CASSRGRNSLSNQPQHF
cdr3_nt: TGTGCCAGTAGCAGGGGGCGGAATTCCTTGAGTAATCAGCCCCAGCATTTT

d_call: .
j_call: TRBJ1-2
v_call: TRBV9
clone_size: .
cdr3_aa: CASSVARDYNYGYTF
cdr3_nt: TGTGCCAGCAGCGTAGCTCGGGACTACAACTATGGCTACACCTTC

d_call: .
j_call: TRBJ2-2
v_call: TRBV28
clone_size: .
cdr3_aa: CASSIGENTGELFF
cdr3_nt: TGTGCCAGCAGTATAGGGGAGAACACCGGGGAGCTGTTTTTT

d_call: TRBD1
j_call: TRBJ1-4
v_call: TRBV4-1
clone_size: .
cdr3_aa: CASSQSLGQSNEKLFF
cdr3_nt: TGCGCCAGCAGCCAAAGTTTGGGACAGTCGAATGAAAAACTGTTTTTT

d_call: .
j_call: TRBJ1-1
v_call: TRBV6-1
clone_size: .
cdr3_aa: CASSPEVKAFF
cdr3_nt: TGTGCCAGTTCACCAGAAGTGAAAGCTTTCTTT

d_call: TRBD1
j_call: TRBJ2-6
v_call: TRBV19
clone_size: .
cdr3_aa: CATTGTGVSGANVLTF
cdr3_nt: TGTGCCACCACCGGGACAGGGGTGTCTGGGGCCAACGTCCTGACTTTC

d_call: .
j_call: TRBJ2-1
v_call: TRBV2
clone_size: .
cdr3_aa: CASRRLVQEQFF
cdr3_nt: TGTGCCAGCAGAAGACTAGTACAGGAGCAGTTCTTC

d_call: .
j_call: TRBJ2-5
v_call: TRBV7-3
clone_size: once
cdr3_aa: CASSLKTSYQETQYF
cdr3_nt: TGTGCCAGCAGCTTAAAAACTAGCTACCAAGAGACCCAGTACTTC

d_call: .
j_call: TRBJ2-5
v_call: TRBV28
clone_size: once
cdr3_aa: CASSDALVKETQYF
cdr3_nt: TGTGCCAGCAGTGATGCACTAGTGAAAGAGACCCAGTACTTC

d_call: TRBD2
j_call: TRBJ2-1
v_call: TRBV11-2
clone_size: .
cdr3_aa: CASSSRTSGYNEQFF
cdr3_nt: TGTGCCAGCAGCTCCCGGACTAGCGGTTACAATGAGCAGTTCTTC

d_call: .
j_call: TRBJ1-6
v_call: TRBV18
clone_size: .
cdr3_aa: CASSEDTSSYNSPLHF
cdr3_nt: TGTGCCAGCTCAGAGGACACGAGCTCCTATAATTCACCCCTCCACTTT

d_call: TRBD2
j_call: TRBJ2-1
v_call: TRBV9
clone_size: .
cdr3_aa: CASSSGTSVGEQFF
cdr3_nt: TGTGCCAGCAGCTCCGGGACTAGTGTAGGTGAGCAGTTCTTC

d_call: TRBD2
j_call: TRBJ2-7
v_call: TRBV7-2
clone_size: .
cdr3_aa: CASRSSGEQYF
cdr3_nt: TGTGCCAGCAGATCTAGCGGGGAGCAGTACTTC

d_call: TRBD1
j_call: TRBJ1-2
v_call: TRBV4-2
clone_size: .
cdr3_aa: CASSQVSGTATNYGYTF
cdr3_nt: TGTGCCAGCAGCCAAGTCTCCGGGACAGCAACAAACTATGGCTACACCTTC

d_call: .
j_call: TRBJ1-2
v_call: TRBV10-3
clone_size: .
cdr3_aa: CAISESRQGYGYTF
cdr3_nt: TGTGCCATCAGTGAGTCTCGGCAGGGCTATGGCTACACCTTC

d_call: .
j_call: TRBJ1-5
v_call: TRBV7-2
clone_size: .
cdr3_aa: CASSTQGNQPQHF
cdr3_nt: TGTGCCAGCAGCACGCAGGGCAATCAGCCCCAGCATTTT

d_call: TRBD1
j_call: TRBJ1-1
v_call: TRBV6-1
clone_size: .
cdr3_aa: CASSDPGTGNTEAFF
cdr3_nt: TGTGCCAGCAGTGACCCGGGGACAGGGAACACTGAAGCTTTCTTT

d_call: TRBD2
j_call: TRBJ2-7
v_call: TRBV20-1
clone_size: many
cdr3_aa: CSASEREGFYEQYF
cdr3_nt: TGCAGTGCTAGTGAGCGGGAGGGCTTCTACGAGCAGTACTTC

d_call: TRBD2
j_call: TRBJ2-1
v_call: TRBV9
clone_size: .
cdr3_aa: CASSATSANNEQFF
cdr3_nt: TGTGCCAGCAGCGCTACTAGCGCCAACAATGAGCAGTTCTTC

d_call: TRBD2
j_call: TRBJ2-1
v_call: TRBV29-1
clone_size: once
cdr3_aa: CSARGTSLDGEQFF
cdr3_nt: TGCAGTGCACGGGGGACTAGCTTGGACGGTGAGCAGTTCTTC

d_call: TRBD2
j_call: TRBJ2-1
v_call: TRBV5-1
clone_size: .
cdr3_aa: CASSPRAGGTYNEQFF
cdr3_nt: TGCGCCAGCAGCCCTAGAGCGGGAGGGACCTACAATGAGCAGTTCTTC

d_call: .
j_call: TRBJ2-7
v_call: TRBV7-8
clone_size: .
cdr3_aa: CASSFRFAGYEQYF
cdr3_nt: TGTGCCAGCAGCTTTAGGTTTGCGGGGTACGAGCAGTACTTC

d_call: .
j_call: TRBJ2-7
v_call: TRBV6-5
clone_size: once
cdr3_aa: CASSFRQAPSYEQYF
cdr3_nt: TGTGCCAGCAGTTTTAGACAGGCGCCCTCCTACGAGCAGTACTTC

d_call: .
j_call: TRBJ1-1
v_call: TRBV19
clone_size: .
cdr3_aa: CASSIWTQNTEAFF
cdr3_nt: TGTGCCAGTAGTATCTGGACACAGAACACTGAAGCTTTCTTT

d_call: TRBD1
j_call: TRBJ1-1
v_call: TRBV9
clone_size: .
cdr3_aa: CASSAGTGLSTEAFF
cdr3_nt: TGTGCCAGCAGCGCCGGGACAGGGTTGAGCACTGAAGCTTTCTTT

d_call: .
j_call: TRBJ1-4
v_call: TRBV6-5
clone_size: .
cdr3_aa: CASSPGAGTEKLFF
cdr3_nt: TGTGCCAGCAGCCCAGGGGCAGGGACTGAAAAACTGTTTTTT

d_call: .
j_call: TRBJ2-3
v_call: TRBV4-1
clone_size: .
cdr3_aa: CASSQQGGGQDTQYF
cdr3_nt: TGCGCCAGCAGCCAACAGGGGGGAGGTCAAGATACGCAGTATTTT

d_call: .
j_call: TRBJ2-1
v_call: TRBV4-3
clone_size: .
cdr3_aa: CASSQQLENEQFF
cdr3_nt: TGCGCCAGCAGCCAGCAACTAGAAAATGAGCAGTTCTTC

d_call: .
j_call: TRBJ1-4
v_call: TRBV7-9
clone_size: .
cdr3_aa: CARQDMNEKLFF
cdr3_nt: TGTGCCAGGCAGGATATGAATGAAAAACTGTTTTTT

d_call: TRBD2
j_call: TRBJ2-7
v_call: TRBV4-1
clone_size: once
cdr3_aa: CASSQGKLAGGEQYF
cdr3_nt: TGCGCCAGCAGCCAAGGGAAACTAGCGGGAGGTGAGCAGTACTTC

d_call: .
j_call: TRBJ1-3
v_call: TRBV3-1/TRBV3-2
clone_size: .
cdr3_aa: CASSQGRGNTIYF
cdr3_nt: TGTGCCAGCAGCCAAGGGCGGGGAAACACCATATATTTT

d_call: .
j_call: TRBJ2-7
v_call: TRBV11-2
clone_size: few
cdr3_aa: CASSLARYEQYF
cdr3_nt: TGTGCCAGCAGCTTAGCTAGATACGAGCAGTACTTC

d_call: TRBD1
j_call: TRBJ1-6
v_call: TRBV5-1
clone_size: .
cdr3_aa: CASSSTQGATTSPLHF
cdr3_nt: TGCGCCAGCAGCTCAACACAGGGGGCTACTACTTCACCCCTCCACTTT

d_call: .
j_call: TRBJ2-2
v_call: TRBV28
clone_size: .
cdr3_aa: CASTLRQANTGELFF
cdr3_nt: TGTGCCAGCACCCTGAGACAGGCCAACACCGGGGAGCTGTTTTTT

d_call: TRBD1
j_call: TRBJ1-1
v_call: TRBV6-5
clone_size: .
cdr3_aa: CASTQDRGYTEAFF
cdr3_nt: TGTGCCAGCACTCAGGACAGGGGTTACACTGAAGCTTTCTTT

d_call: TRBD1
j_call: TRBJ1-2
v_call: TRBV11-2
clone_size: .
cdr3_aa: CASRKDRGNGYTF
cdr3_nt: TGTGCCAGCAGAAAAGACAGGGGGAATGGCTACACCTTC